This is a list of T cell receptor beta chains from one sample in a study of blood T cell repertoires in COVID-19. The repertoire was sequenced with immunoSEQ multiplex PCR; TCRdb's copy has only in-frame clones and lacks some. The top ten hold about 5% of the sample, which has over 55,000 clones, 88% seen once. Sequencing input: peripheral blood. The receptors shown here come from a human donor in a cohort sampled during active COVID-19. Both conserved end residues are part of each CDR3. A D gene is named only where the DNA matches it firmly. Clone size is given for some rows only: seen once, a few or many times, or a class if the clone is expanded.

CASRTMNTEAFF TGTGCCAGCAGGACAATGAACACTGAAGCTTTCTTT TRBV6-6 NA NA TRBJ1-1
CASSQGPNYGYTF TGTGCCAGCAGCCAGGGGCCCAACTATGGCTACACCTTC TRBV5-8 NA NA TRBJ1-2
CASSFEHAGELFF TGTGCCAGCAGCTTCGAACACGCCGGGGAGCTGTTTTTT TRBV11-3 NA NA TRBJ2-2
CASSRGGGRGTGELFF TGTGCCAGCAGTCGCGGTGGGGGCCGGGGCACCGGGGAGCTGTTTTTT TRBV7-6 NA NA TRBJ2-2
CASSPGQVYGYTF TGTGCCAGCTCACCGGGCCAGGTCTATGGCTACACCTTC TRBV18 NA NA TRBJ1-2
CASSRTPDSVGRVRYGYTF TGTGCCAGCAGTCGTACACCGGACAGTGTGGGGCGGGTGAGGTATGGCTACACCTTC TRBV27 NA NA TRBJ1-2
CASSPGTSGEQFF TGTGCCAGCAGCCCCGGGACTAGCGGTGAGCAGTTCTTC TRBV7-9 TRBD2 NA TRBJ2-1
CASSSDSYEQYF TGTGCCAGCAGCTCAGACAGCTACGAGCAGTACTTC TRBV5-4 NA NA TRBJ2-7
CASKGGQGYEQYF TGTGCCAGTAAGGGGGGACAGGGCTACGAGCAGTACTTC TRBV27 TRBD1 NA TRBJ2-7
CASRIGLAGTYNEQFF TGTGCCAGCAGGATCGGACTAGCGGGAACCTACAATGAGCAGTTCTTC TRBV27 TRBD2 NA TRBJ2-1
CASSPDRAYEQYF TGTGCCAGCTCCCCAGACAGGGCCTACGAGCAGTACTTC TRBV18 TRBD1 NA TRBJ2-7
CASSLGSASLLADTQYF TGTGCCAGCAGCTTGGGGTCGGCTAGCCTCTTGGCAGATACGCAGTATTTT TRBV5-4 NA NA TRBJ2-3
CASRGQGTDTQYF TGTGCCAGCAGGGGACAGGGGACAGATACGCAGTATTTT TRBV28 TRBD1 NA TRBJ2-3
CASSSLQGNTEAFF TGTGCCAGCAGCTCACTACAGGGTAACACTGAAGCTTTCTTT TRBV7-2 NA few TRBJ1-1
CASKAGESGANVLTF TGTGCCAGCAAAGCAGGGGAATCTGGGGCCAACGTCCTGACTTTC TRBV6-6 NA once TRBJ2-6
CASSLTRGGVVDTQYF TGTGCCAGCAGCTTGACAAGAGGCGGGGTGGTAGATACGCAGTATTTT TRBV5-4 NA NA TRBJ2-3
CASSLPTLAGAEQFF TGTGCCAGCAGTTTACCAACCCTAGCGGGAGCGGAGCAGTTCTTC TRBV6-5 TRBD2 NA TRBJ2-1
CASSLGTGETDTQYF TGTGCCAGCAGTCTGGGGACAGGGGAAACAGATACGCAGTATTTT TRBV28 TRBD1 NA TRBJ2-3
CASSLVVGDNEQFF TGCGCCAGCAGCTTGGTGGTGGGCGACAATGAGCAGTTCTTC TRBV5-1 NA NA TRBJ2-1
CATSYSSQATDTQYF TGTGCCACCAGCTACTCCTCCCAGGCCACAGATACGCAGTATTTT TRBV15 NA NA TRBJ2-3
CAWSVSSGYNEQFF TGTGCCTGGAGTGTATCGAGCGGCTACAATGAGCAGTTCTTC TRBV30 NA NA TRBJ2-1
CASSMPLAGSTDTQYF TGTGCCAGTAGTATGCCACTCGCGGGAAGCACAGATACGCAGTATTTT TRBV19 NA NA TRBJ2-3
CASSLAGVSGELFF TGTGCCAGCAGCCTAGCGGGGGTTTCGGGGGAGCTGTTTTTT TRBV7-3 TRBD2 NA TRBJ2-2
CASSIQASTDTQYF TGTGCCAGTAGTATCCAGGCGAGCACAGATACGCAGTATTTT TRBV19 NA NA TRBJ2-3
CASSTGRGNNEQFF TGCGCCAGCAGCACGGGGAGGGGTAACAATGAGCAGTTCTTC TRBV5-1 TRBD2 NA TRBJ2-1
CASSFRTGSKNIQYF TGTGCCAGCAGTTTTAGAACAGGGTCCAAAAACATTCAGTACTTC TRBV3-1/TRBV3-2 NA NA TRBJ2-4
CASSPGQGVRETQYF TGCGCCAGCAGCCCGGGACAGGGTGTCCGAGAGACCCAGTACTTC TRBV4-1 TRBD1 NA TRBJ2-5
CASSPLELAGTQDTQYF TGTGCCAGCTCACCACTGGAGCTAGCGGGGACCCAAGATACGCAGTATTTT TRBV18 TRBD2 once TRBJ2-3
CASSPPKPGNLVNEQFF TGTGCCAGCAGCCCACCGAAGCCGGGAAATCTTGTAAATGAGCAGTTCTTC TRBV9 NA NA TRBJ2-1
CATARDRQETQYF TGTGCCACGGCCAGGGACAGACAAGAGACCCAGTACTTC TRBV2 TRBD1 NA TRBJ2-5
CASSILRTSPYNEQFF TGTGCCAGCAGCATCCTCCGGACTAGCCCATACAATGAGCAGTTCTTC TRBV5-5 TRBD2 NA TRBJ2-1
CASSSGQGRTTEAFF TGCGCCAGCAGCTCAGGACAGGGACGAACTACTGAAGCTTTCTTT TRBV5-1 TRBD1 NA TRBJ1-1